Following are 14 T cell receptor beta chains from one sample sequenced in a study of blood T cell repertoires in COVID-19. The repertoire was sequenced with immunoSEQ multiplex PCR; TCRdb's copy has only in-frame clones and lacks some. The table shows over 150,000 clones, with about 86% occurring only once. The specimen was peripheral blood. These receptors came from a man in his forties or fifties with active or convalescent COVID-19.

The V gene is TRBV7-9, the J gene TRBJ2-3; tentative D call: TRBD2 (6 bases). CDR3 length: 16 amino acids. The V gene lost 5 bases and the J gene lost 2 bases, with 17 bases spanning the gap. Germline CDR1 is SEHNR and CDR2 is FQNEAQ (reference sequence). CDR3 in amino acids: CASSDTGLFPTDTQYF. The CDR3 DNA sequence: TGTGCCAGCAGCGACACGGGACTTTTCCCCACAGATACGCAGTATTTT.

The chain couples TRBV5-1 to TRBJ2-3; no clear D gene. Between the trimmed V and J ends, which lost 4 bases and 0 bases, there was a span of 9 bases. The CDR3 runs 14 residues. CDR1 is SGHRS and CDR2 is YFSETQ in the germline V gene. CDR3 region: CASSPETSTDTQYF. CDR3 in DNA: TGCGCCAGCAGCCCCGAGACAAGCACAGATACGCAGTATTTT.

The V and J genes are TRBV28 and TRBJ2-1, with TRBD2 identical over 14 bases. J gave up 2 bases and V 5 bases, and 8 bases lay outside the gene matches. CDR3 length: 18 amino acids. CDR1 is MDHEN, CDR2 SYDVKM, per germline. The CDR3 bases are TGTGCCAGCAGTCCATCGGGACTAGCGGGAGCTCCCTACAATGAGCAGTTCTTC. It translates to CASSPSGLAGAPYNEQFF.

V gene TRBV2 combines with J gene TRBJ2-3, with 12 bases fitting TRBD2. The V and J ends lost 6 bases and 4 bases, in that order; junction bases with no gene match: 5. The CDR3 runs 15 residues. CDR1 and CDR2 from the germline V gene are SNHLY and FYNNEI. CDR3 sequence: CASSGLAGPPDTQYF. CDR3 in DNA: TGTGCCAGCAGCGGACTAGCGGGGCCCCCAGATACGCAGTATTTT. Together with reference TRBV2 and TRBJ2-3, the CDR3 gives the full variable domain: EPEVTQTPSHQVTQMGQEVILRCVPISNHLYFYWYRQILGQKVEFLVSFYNNEISEKSEIFDDQFSVERPDGSNFTLKIRSTKLEDSAMYFCASSGLAGPPDTQYFGPGTRLTVL.

The rearrangement links TRBV7-2 to TRBJ1-1; TRBD1 might be the D (5 bases). CDR1 and CDR2 (germline): SGHTA, FQGNSA. The ends were cut back, 3 bases at V and 11 bases at J, with 16 bases in the middle. CDR3 length equals 13 residues. Here the CDR3 DNA reads TGTGCCAGCAGCTTTCGGGGGGGTAGCAACGCTTTCTTT. Its protein product is CASSFRGGSNAFF.

This chain joins TRBV4-2 and TRBJ1-4; D remains unclear. The germline V gene has CDR1 LGHNA and CDR2 YNFKEQ. The CDR3 contains 14 residues. The V gene lost 4 bases and the J gene lost 8 bases, with 14 bases spanning the gap. The CDR3 loop reads CASSPAEGREKLFF. The CDR3 DNA sequence: TGTGCCAGCAGCCCCGCAGAGGGAAGAGAAAAACTGTTTTTT.

This chain uses TRBV5-6 with TRBJ2-7; TRBD1 is a possible D gene (6 bases). The CDR3 has 13 amino acids. The V end lost 3 bases, the J end lost 3 bases, and 10 bases lay between the germline ends. Germline V CDR1 and CDR2: SGHDT, YYEEEE. CDR3 sequence (DNA): TGTGCCAGCAGCTACAGGGCAAGCTACGAGCAGTACTTC. As protein: CASSYRASYEQYF.

For this clone: This same CDR3 is encoded by further DNA sequences in the sample. The chain joins TRBV28 to TRBJ1-1, with D uncertain. The CDR3 sequence is 11 residues long. Germline-derived CDR1 and CDR2 are MDHEN and SYDVKM. Trimming removed 6 bases at V and 5 bases at J, with 7 bases between. This CDR3 is CASSRRTEAFF. The CDR3 bases are TGTGCCAGCAGCCGGCGGACTGAAGCTTTCTTT.

This chain joins TRBV5-4 and TRBJ2-5, with TRBD1 as a possible D gene (5 bases). This CDR3 region has 13 residues. Trimming stripped 1 base from V and 6 bases from J, with 10 bases between. The germline V gene encodes CDR1 SGHNT and CDR2 YYREEE (reference sequence). For the CDR3, the DNA is TGTGCCAGCAGCTTGCAGGGAACAAAGACCCAGTACTTC. Encoded protein: CASSLQGTKTQYF.

This chain links TRBV24-1 with TRBJ2-2; 7 positions match TRBD1. This CDR3 has 19 residues. V gave up 1 base and J gave up 4 bases; unmatched junction bases: 14. The germline V gene encodes CDR1 KGHDR and CDR2 SFDVKD. The CDR3 here is CATSDFFTGDRSSTGELFF. Written as DNA, the CDR3 is TGTGCCACCAGTGATTTCTTTACAGGGGATCGTTCAAGCACCGGGGAGCTGTTTTTT.

The chain links TRBV15 to TRBJ1-4; possible D gene TRBD1, 5 bases. The CDR3 extends over 13 amino acids. CDR1 is LNHNV, CDR2 YYDKDF, per germline (reference sequence). With 2 bases removed from V and 10 bases from J, the gap between germline ends came to 11 bases. The CDR3 spells CATSRQGGGKLFF. The CDR3 DNA reads TGTGCCACCAGCAGACAGGGAGGCGGAAAACTGTTTTTT. The full variable domain, its missing parts supplied by reference TRBV15 and TRBJ1-4, is DAMVIQNPRYQVTQFGKPVTLSCSQTLNHNVMYWYQQKSSQAPKLLFHYYDKDFNNEADTPDNFQSRRPNTSFCFLDIRSPGLGDTAMYLCATSRQGGGKLFFGSGTQLSVL.

This chain joins TRBV9 and TRBJ1-1; D is undetermined. Trimming pared 0 bases from V and 2 bases from J, leaving 11 bases between. This CDR3 spans 15 amino acids. Germline CDR1 and CDR2: SGDLS and YYNGEE. This CDR3 reads CASSVGWESNTEAFF. The CDR3 nucleotides are TGTGCCAGCAGCGTAGGATGGGAGAGCAACACTGAAGCTTTCTTT.

A single count supports this clone. V gene TRBV4-3 combines with J gene TRBJ2-7, with 11 bases identical to TRBD2. In germline, CDR1 is LGHNA, CDR2 YSLEER. After removal of 0 bases from V and 7 bases from J, the junction contained 5 bases not matched to a gene. CDR3 size: 15 residues. DNA of the CDR3: TGCGCCAGCAGCCAAGATGCTAGCGGGGGGTGGGAGCAGTACTTC. Residues: CASSQDASGGWEQYF.

This chain connects TRBV7-9 to TRBJ2-3; 7 bases line up with TRBD1. Germline CDR1 reads SEHNR; CDR2 reads FQNEAQ (reference sequence). This CDR3 is built from 14 residues. V lost 4 bases to trimming and J lost 1 base; unmatched junction nucleotides: 2. The CDR3, as DNA: TGTGCCAGCAGCTCCGGACAGGGCACAGATACGCAGTATTTT. Encoded protein: CASSSGQGTDTQYF.